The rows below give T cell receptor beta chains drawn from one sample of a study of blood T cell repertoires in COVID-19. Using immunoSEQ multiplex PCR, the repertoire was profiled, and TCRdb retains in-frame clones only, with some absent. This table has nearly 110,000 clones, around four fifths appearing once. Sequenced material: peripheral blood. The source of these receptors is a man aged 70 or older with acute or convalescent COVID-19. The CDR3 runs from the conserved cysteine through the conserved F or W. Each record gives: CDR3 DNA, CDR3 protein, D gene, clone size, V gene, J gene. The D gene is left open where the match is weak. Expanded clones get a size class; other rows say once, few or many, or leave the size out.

DNA: TGTGCCAGCAGTTTATTTCAGGGTGAAGATACGCAGTATTTT
CDR3: CASSLFQGEDTQYF
D: -
size: -
V: TRBV27
J: TRBJ2-3

DNA: TGTGCCAGCAGTACTCTGACAGGGTTGGTAGCTTCACCCCTCCACTTT
CDR3: CASSTLTGLVASPLHF
D: TRBD1
size: -
V: TRBV27
J: TRBJ1-6

DNA: TGTGCCAGCAGCAGAGGGACAGGGGATAGCGAGACCCAGTACTTC
CDR3: CASSRGTGDSETQYF
D: TRBD1
size: -
V: TRBV9
J: TRBJ2-5

DNA: TGTGCCAGCAGCTTAGTGACAGCTAACACTGAAGCTTTCTTT
CDR3: CASSLVTANTEAFF
D: -
size: -
V: TRBV7-9
J: TRBJ1-1

DNA: TGTGCCAGCAGCCAAGGGCGGGGGGCCAGGGATACGCAGTATTTT
CDR3: CASSQGRGARDTQYF
D: TRBD2
size: -
V: TRBV3-1/TRBV3-2
J: TRBJ2-3

DNA: TGTGCCAGCTCTGGGGGAGGGACGAGAGAGACCCAGTACTTC
CDR3: CASSGGGTRETQYF
D: TRBD2
size: -
V: TRBV19
J: TRBJ2-5

DNA: TGTGCCACCAGTGATTTGCTCGGTGGCTACACCTTC
CDR3: CATSDLLGGYTF
D: -
size: -
V: TRBV24-1
J: TRBJ1-2

DNA: TGTGCCAGCAGCCAACAGGACAGGGGCGAGCAGTACTTC
CDR3: CASSQQDRGEQYF
D: TRBD1
size: -
V: TRBV7-2
J: TRBJ2-7

DNA: TGTGCCAGCAGTACCCGGACACCCCCTGAAGCTTTCTTT
CDR3: CASSTRTPPEAFF
D: -
size: few
V: TRBV12-3/TRBV12-4
J: TRBJ1-1

DNA: TGTGCCAGCTCACCACTCCAGGGGGCTGGATCACCCCTCCACTTT
CDR3: CASSPLQGAGSPLHF
D: TRBD1
size: -
V: TRBV18
J: TRBJ1-6

DNA: TGCGCCAGCAGTGAGTCATCGGGGGCTGGAAACACCATATATTTT
CDR3: CASSESSGAGNTIYF
D: -
size: -
V: TRBV10-1
J: TRBJ1-3

DNA: TGTGCCAGCAGTAACCCGGACAGGGTCGCGGACACTGAAGCTTTCTTT
CDR3: CASSNPDRVADTEAFF
D: TRBD1
size: -
V: TRBV6-2/TRBV6-3
J: TRBJ1-1

DNA: TGTGCCAGCAGCTTTGGCAGGGATCAGCCCCAGCATTTT
CDR3: CASSFGRDQPQHF
D: -
size: -
V: TRBV5-8
J: TRBJ1-5

DNA: TGTGCCAGCAGCTTGGGGGGACAGTCAGGATTAGGTGGCTACACCTTC
CDR3: CASSLGGQSGLGGYTF
D: TRBD1
size: many
V: TRBV5-4
J: TRBJ1-2

DNA: TGTGCCAGCAGTTACTCGAGGCTAGCGGCTGATACGCAGTATTTT
CDR3: CASSYSRLAADTQYF
D: TRBD2
size: -
V: TRBV6-6
J: TRBJ2-3

DNA: TGTGCCAGCAGCTTCCCCCAGGGCACAGATACGCAGTATTTT
CDR3: CASSFPQGTDTQYF
D: -
size: -
V: TRBV5-4
J: TRBJ2-3

DNA: TGTGCCAGCAGTTACTCCAGGCTAGGACAGGGGGGATTACCCCAGCATTTT
CDR3: CASSYSRLGQGGLPQHF
D: TRBD1
size: -
V: TRBV6-2/TRBV6-3
J: TRBJ1-5

DNA: TGTGCCAGCAGCTTAAAGAGTGAGCAGTTCTTC
CDR3: CASSLKSEQFF
D: -
size: -
V: TRBV7-2
J: TRBJ2-1

DNA: TGTGCCAGCAGTGATTGGGACAGGACTGGAAACACCATATATTTT
CDR3: CASSDWDRTGNTIYF
D: TRBD1
size: -
V: TRBV2
J: TRBJ1-3

DNA: TGCGCCAGCAGCTTGGTTGGCAGTGATCCTGAAGCTTTCTTT
CDR3: CASSLVGSDPEAFF
D: -
size: once
V: TRBV5-1
J: TRBJ1-1

DNA: TGTGCCAGCAGCCCACAGGGTCCAGATACGCAGTATTTT
CDR3: CASSPQGPDTQYF
D: -
size: -
V: TRBV6-4
J: TRBJ2-3

DNA: TGTGCCAGCAGTACAGGGGTCGGCTACACCTTC
CDR3: CASSTGVGYTF
D: TRBD1
size: -
V: TRBV6-6
J: TRBJ1-2

DNA: TGTGCCAGCAGCCTCGGACAGGGAGACCATCAGCCCCAGCATTTT
CDR3: CASSLGQGDHQPQHF
D: TRBD1
size: -
V: TRBV7-9
J: TRBJ1-5

DNA: TGCGCCAGCAGCTTGGCCGCAAACACAGAGACCCAGTACTTC
CDR3: CASSLAANTETQYF
D: -
size: -
V: TRBV5-1
J: TRBJ2-5

DNA: TGTGCCAGCAGTTTAACCACAGGGGGCATAGGGCAGCCCCAGCATTTT
CDR3: CASSLTTGGIGQPQHF
D: TRBD1
size: few
V: TRBV28
J: TRBJ1-5

DNA: TGTGCCAGCAGATCATGGACAGGACAGCACCGATCACCCCTCCACTTT
CDR3: CASRSWTGQHRSPLHF
D: TRBD1
size: few
V: TRBV6-6
J: TRBJ1-6

DNA: TGTGCCAGCAGTTCAGGGGAAGGCGGGGAGCTGTTTTTT
CDR3: CASSSGEGGELFF
D: -
size: -
V: TRBV6-5
J: TRBJ2-2

DNA: TGTGCCAGCAGTTTAACAGGGGGCAAGACTGAAGCTTTCTTT
CDR3: CASSLTGGKTEAFF
D: TRBD1
size: -
V: TRBV6-5
J: TRBJ1-1

DNA: TGTGCCAGCAGTTACGGAACAGGTTTCCGTGGCTACACCTTC
CDR3: CASSYGTGFRGYTF
D: -
size: -
V: TRBV6-5
J: TRBJ1-2

DNA: TGTGCCAGCAGGCCGAGCGGGGGCTACAATGAGCAGTTCTTC
CDR3: CASRPSGGYNEQFF
D: TRBD2
size: once
V: TRBV6-5
J: TRBJ2-1

DNA: TGTGCCAGCAGCGTACAGGGGGACACTGAAGCTTTCTTT
CDR3: CASSVQGDTEAFF
D: TRBD1
size: -
V: TRBV7-3
J: TRBJ1-1

DNA: TGTGCCAGCAGTGACGCAGGGACTACTGGAAACACCATATATTTT
CDR3: CASSDAGTTGNTIYF
D: -
size: -
V: TRBV6-6
J: TRBJ1-3